A selection of T cell receptor beta chains follows, all from one sample in a study of shared clonotypes between healthy human individuals. Clones were sequenced by immunoSEQ multiplex PCR, and TCRdb holds only the in-frame ones, with some missing. The repertoire holds a few million clones, approximately 94% seen once, with about 0.13% in the top ten. Sequencing was done on a sample of naive CD4+ T cells sorted from blood. These receptors all stem from a man between 18 and 29 years old in good health. Each CDR3 is given without its conserved first and last residue.

v_gene	j_gene	CDR3aa
TRBV19	TRBJ1-2	ASSTRTTGAPYGYT
TRBV14	TRBJ2-3	ASSPPWRTFTDTQY
TRBV19	TRBJ2-7	ASSIKIVGGPYEQY
TRBV27	TRBJ2-3	ASSLRTGPGTQY
TRBV18	TRBJ2-7	ASSPVGQGAGEQY
TRBV5-1	TRBJ2-6	ASSLASAPHGANVLT
TRBV11-2	TRBJ2-4	ASSLGGADIQY
TRBV4-1	TRBJ2-7	ASSQARSYEQY
TRBV11-2	TRBJ1-1	ASSLAGGATEAF
TRBV30	TRBJ1-1	AWSSDRDTEAF
TRBV6-5	TRBJ2-7	ASSEGESYEQY
TRBV18	TRBJ1-1	ASSPPGLDEAF
TRBV9	TRBJ2-3	ASSVAGLAGPETDTQY
TRBV30	TRBJ1-4	AWSKTGGGEKLF
TRBV5-4	TRBJ1-6	ASRGGESYNSPLH
TRBV18	TRBJ1-5	ASSPLPGQFLTAQH
TRBV27	TRBJ2-5	ASRLQGQETQY
TRBV19	TRBJ2-1	ASSIPSGGGNNEQF